This T cell receptor beta chain came from a study of T-cell reconstitution after alpha-beta-depleted transplantation in children. TCRbeta library preparation incorporated unique molecular identifiers. Each CDR3 protein is one row after TCRdb ran MiXCR on the PCR reads. This sample has more than 200,000 distinct CDR3 sequences; 20% to 30% occur once, and the top ten carry about 5%. Germline CDR1 reads SQVTM; CDR2 reads ANQGSEA. The CDR3 covers 15 residues. Germline trimming cut 4 bases from V and 5 bases from J; bases unmatched to any gene: 11. Sequenced here: PBMCs, mostly from graft donor cells, sampled 360 days after TCRalphabeta/CD19-depleted stem cell transplant. The TCR sequence derives from a female patient aged 2-15 years who had a stem cell transplant for congenital amegakaryocytic thrombocytopenia, so the T cells may come from the graft donor. V and J are TRBV29-1 and TRBJ2-5, with 9 nucleotides matching TRBD1. CDR3 in amino acids: CSVVLEDRGWETQYF. The CDR3 DNA reads TGCAGCGTTGTTCTAGAGGACAGGGGTTGGGAGACCCAGTACTTC.